This entry describes one TCR beta chain. The CDR3 covers 13 residues. CDR1 and CDR2 from the germline V gene are ENHRY and SYGVKD. Trimming removed 10 bases from V and 3 bases from J, with 16 bases in between. This sample was taken from a study of blood T cell repertoires in COVID-19. Study context: Samples came from the United States, Italy and Spain, spanning acute and convalescent COVID-19.

Original processing notes: Quantification of nucleated cells was approximated via reference gene primer amplification. Sequencing used immunoSEQ multiplex PCR; TCRdb keeps in-frame clones, though not all of them. D and trimming were read from the DNA, whereas the V and J calls and clone size are those reported in that table. The sample lists roughly 200,000 clones; 65% to 80% were seen once. This chain uses TRBV10-3 with TRBJ2-7, with a tentative D call TRBD1 (6 bases). Sequencing was carried out using peripheral blood. The TCR originated in a man in his fifties or sixties who had recovered from COVID-19. This CDR3 is CASGRQEDYEQYF. The CDR3 DNA reads TGTGCCAGTGGGAGACAGGAGGACTACGAGCAGTACTTC.